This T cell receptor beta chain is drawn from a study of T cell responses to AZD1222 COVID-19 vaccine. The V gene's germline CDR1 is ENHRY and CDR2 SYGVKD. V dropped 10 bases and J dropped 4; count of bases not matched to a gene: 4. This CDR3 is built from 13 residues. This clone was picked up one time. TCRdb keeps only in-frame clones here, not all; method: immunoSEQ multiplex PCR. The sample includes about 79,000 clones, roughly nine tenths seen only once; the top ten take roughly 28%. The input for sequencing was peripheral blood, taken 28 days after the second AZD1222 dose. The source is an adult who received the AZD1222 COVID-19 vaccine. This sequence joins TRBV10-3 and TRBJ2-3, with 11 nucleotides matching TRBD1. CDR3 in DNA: TGTGCCACCCGGACAGGGGGCTCAGATACGCAGTATTTT. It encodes CATRTGGSDTQYF.